A single sample is the source of the 12 T cell receptor beta chains below, sequenced in a study of blood T cell repertoires in COVID-19. TCRdb's copy holds only in-frame clones and misses some; the assay was immunoSEQ multiplex PCR. The sample has about 260,000 clones; about 88% are singletons. Sequencing used peripheral blood. Every receptor here comes from a man aged 60-69 years who had recovered from COVID-19.

V and J are TRBV5-4 and TRBJ1-4, with D tentatively TRBD1 (6 bases). This CDR3 contains 15 residues. Germline values: CDR1 SGHNT, CDR2 YYREEE (reference sequence). Trimming left V 4 bases short and J 3 bases short, with 13 bases between. The CDR3 nucleotides read TGTGCCAGCAGCGATCAGGGGCTCTCTAATGAAAAACTGTTTTTT. Its translation is CASSDQGLSNEKLFF. The variable domain in full, completed from reference TRBV5-4 and TRBJ1-4, reads ETGVTQSPTHLIKTRGQQVTLRCSSQSGHNTVSWYQQALGQGPQFIFQYYREEENGRGNFPPRFSGLQFPNYSSELNVNALELDDSALYLCASSDQGLSNEKLFFGSGTQLSVL.

The chain recombines TRBV9 with TRBJ2-2; 9 bases agree with TRBD2. In germline, CDR1 is SGDLS, CDR2 YYNGEE. This CDR3 has 17 amino acids. Trimming cost V 0 bases and J 2 bases; bases outside gene matches: 5. The chain's CDR3 is CASSVGQRGANTGELFF. The CDR3 DNA follows: TGTGCCAGCAGCGTAGGGCAGCGGGGGGCTAACACCGGGGAGCTGTTTTTT.

This chain uses TRBV19 with TRBJ2-7; D unresolved. The germline V gene has CDR1 LNHDA and CDR2 SQIVND (reference sequence). CDR3 length: 13 residues. V dropped 4 bases and J dropped 5 bases, with 12 bases sitting between them. The CDR3 loop reads CASSRPPSHEQYF. The CDR3 nucleotides are TGTGCCAGTAGTAGGCCCCCCTCGCACGAGCAGTACTTC.

This chain joins TRBV3-1 (or the pseudogene TRBV3-2) and TRBJ2-5; D perhaps matches TRBD2 (6 bases). Trimming removed 4 bases at V and 4 bases at J, with 10 bases between. Per the germline V gene, CDR1 is LGHDT and CDR2 is YNNKEL (reference sequence). This CDR3 contains 13 residues. The CDR3 here is CASSPGLLETQYF. The CDR3 DNA reads TGTGCCAGCAGCCCGGGACTTCTAGAGACCCAGTACTTC.

The chain couples TRBV19 to TRBJ2-3; 7 bases are shared with TRBD1. With 10 bases clipped from V and 5 bases from J, the junction kept 18 bases outside the gene matches. The germline V gene has CDR1 LNHDA and CDR2 SQIVND (reference sequence). This CDR3 contains 16 residues. CDR3 nucleotide sequence: TGTGCCACCTTTTTCGGGGACAGCCCGTCTCAAGATACGCAGTATTTT. The encoded protein is CATFFGDSPSQDTQYF.

The chain recombines TRBV7-9 with TRBJ1-1; 8 bases match TRBD1. The CDR3 is 13 residues long. Trimming took 10 bases from V and 7 from J; bases not matched to a gene: 11. Germline V gene sequence: CDR1 SEHNR, CDR2 FQNEAQ (reference sequence). As DNA, the CDR3 is TGTGCCACCCGGGGGACAGGACTAAATGAAGCTTTCTTT. This gives the protein CATRGTGLNEAFF.

This chain connects TRBV11-2 to TRBJ1-4; tentatively, D is TRBD1 (6 bases). The germline CDR1 and CDR2 sequences are SGHAT and FQNNGV. The CDR3 runs to 15 residues. Trimming removed 1 base at V and 8 bases at J, with 14 bases between. CDR3 residues: CASSLGKQGSEKLFF. CDR3 DNA sequence: TGTGCCAGCAGCTTAGGAAAGCAGGGGAGCGAAAAACTGTTTTTT.

The V gene is TRBV27, the J gene TRBJ2-7, with TRBD2 matching 8 bases. The V and J ends lost 4 bases and 0 bases, in that order; junction bases with no gene match: 8. CDR1 MNHEY and CDR2 SMNVEV come from the germline V gene (reference sequence). CDR3 length: 16 amino acids. The CDR3 loop is CASSWTGGASSYEQYF. CDR3 sequence (DNA): TGTGCCAGCAGTTGGACGGGAGGGGCTAGCTCCTACGAGCAGTACTTC.

This clone came up once. The chain has TRBV24-1 and TRBJ2-1; 7 nucleotides match TRBD1. With V trimmed by 4 bases and J by 6 bases, 5 bases remained unmatched. The CDR3 covers 14 residues. The germline V gene encodes CDR1 KGHDR and CDR2 SFDVKD. CDR3 nucleotides: TGTGCCACCAGTGACCGGGGACAGTTCAATGAGCAGTTCTTC. It encodes CATSDRGQFNEQFF.

This clone was detected only a few times. This chain joins TRBV19 and TRBJ1-1, with TRBD1 as a possible D gene (5 bases). The germline V gene encodes CDR1 LNHDA and CDR2 SQIVND (reference sequence). The CDR3 covers 15 residues. Trimming cost V 2 bases and J 5 bases, with 15 bases left between them. CDR3: CASSIRLGGGTEAFF. DNA of the CDR3: TGTGCCAGTAGTATAAGATTAGGCGGGGGGACTGAAGCTTTCTTT.

The rearrangement links TRBV5-6 to TRBJ2-7; D unresolved. CDR1 SGHDT and CDR2 YYEEEE come from the germline V gene. The V end lost 3 bases, the J end lost 2 bases, and 3 bases lay between the germline ends. The CDR3 has 11 residues. The CDR3, as DNA: TGTGCCAGCAGCTCCGCCTACGAGCAGTACTTC. Translating gives CASSSAYEQYF.

The chain carries TRBV30 and TRBJ2-2; 7 bases are a match to TRBD2. Trimming removed 4 bases from V and 3 bases from J; junction bases left unmatched: 8. CDR3 size: 15 residues. CDR1 GTSNPN and CDR2 SVGIG come from the germline V gene (reference sequence). Here the CDR3 reads CAWTRREWDTGELFF. Written as DNA, the CDR3 is TGTGCCTGGACCAGGCGGGAGTGGGACACCGGGGAGCTGTTTTTT. Full variable domain (rest looked up from reference TRBV30 and TRBJ2-2): SQTIHQWPATLVQPVGSPLSLECTVEGTSNPNLYWYRQAAGRGLQLLFYSVGIGQISSEVPQNLSASRPQDRQFILSSKKLLLSDSGFYLCAWTRREWDTGELFFGEGSRLTVL.